The clone carrying this T cell receptor (beta chain) has more than one count but fewer than ten. Germline-derived CDR1 and CDR2 are SGHTA and FQGNSA. Deletions cut 5 bases from V and 4 bases from J, with 15 bases between. The CDR3 contains 15 residues. During construction of the library, unique molecular identifiers were attached to individual cDNA molecules for quantitative, reproducible TCR counting. One entry per CDR3 protein results from TCRdb running MiXCR on the RACE reads. Found here are just over 350,000 distinct CDR3 sequences, just under 6.5% of them singletons; the top ten hold about 5.6%. These data are taken from a study of human T cells and chemical hapten exposure. The wider study: Largely, small differences in pooled library volume made per-sample TCR yields vary.

Time point denoted: patch test 2, 6 weeks after DPC sensitization. Stated treatment: therapeutic diphenylcyclopropenone sensitization with weekly scalp DPC. The sequence came from a woman under 30 with alopecia areata. Some clones in this sample may be carry-over from other donors' samples. V and J are TRBV7-2 and TRBJ1-3, with D perhaps TRBD1 (5 bases). The sample consisted of whole blood, taken in connection with sensitization to the hapten diphenylcyclopropenone (DPC). The CDR3 bases are TGTGCCAGCAGCCCCGACAGCGCGAGGGGAAACACCATATATTTT. Its protein is CASSPDSARGNTIYF.